The 21 T cell receptor beta chains below were found in one sample sequenced in a study of blood T cell repertoires in COVID-19. Clones were sequenced by immunoSEQ multiplex PCR, and TCRdb holds only the in-frame ones, with some missing. The table has over 250,000 clones, roughly 85% seen once; the top ten hold around 5.5%. Sequenced material: peripheral blood. The receptors derive from a man aged 50 to 59 with active or convalescent COVID-19.

CDR3 protein: CASSPLMGGGETQYF. In DNA form, the CDR3 reads TGCGCCAGCAGCCCTTTAATGGGAGGAGGAGAGACCCAGTACTTC. The chain links TRBV5-1 to TRBJ2-5, with D perhaps TRBD2 (6 bases). Germline V gene lookup returns CDR1 SGHRS and CDR2 YFSETQ. The ends were cut back, 4 bases at V and 4 bases at J, with 17 bases in the middle. The CDR3 length is 15 residues.

The rearrangement links TRBV5-5 to TRBJ1-6, with 9 bases matching TRBD1. The CDR3 spans 16 residues. The trim removed 4 bases at V and 3 bases at J, leaving 5 bases unmatched. Germline-derived CDR1 and CDR2 are SGHKS and YYEKEE (reference sequence). CDR3 DNA sequence: TGTGCCAGCAGCCCTGGGACAGGGAACTATAATTCACCCCTCCACTTT. Its protein is CASSPGTGNYNSPLHF.

This clone has more than one count but fewer than ten. V usage is TRBV4-1 and J usage is TRBJ2-2; unclear D gene. Trimming cost V 4 bases and J 2 bases, with 8 bases left between them. The V gene's germline CDR1 is MGHRA and CDR2 YSYEKL. CDR3 length: 14 residues. The CDR3 DNA is TGCGCCAGCAGCCTCGTTCCTAACACCGGGGAGCTGTTTTTT. It encodes CASSLVPNTGELFF.

This chain uses TRBV20-1 with TRBJ1-1; D is possibly TRBD1 (5 bases). Trimming took 7 bases from V and 1 from J, leaving 7 bases between them. Germline assignment: CDR1 DFQATT and CDR2 SNEGSKA (reference sequence). The CDR3 loop spans 11 amino acids. CDR3 coding DNA: TGCAGTGTCGGGGGGAACACTGAAGCTTTCTTT. Translated: CSVGGNTEAFF.

The chain couples TRBV5-6 to TRBJ1-2; D gene ambiguous. V lost 4 bases to trimming and J lost 7 bases, with 17 bases between them. Germline lookup yields CDR1 SGHDT and CDR2 YYEEEE. This CDR3 spans 14 amino acids. The CDR3, as DNA: TGTGCCAGCAGCCAAGGTCGGAGACCGGCTGGCTACACCTTC. Its translation: CASSQGRRPAGYTF.

The chain has TRBV6-1 and TRBJ1-6; D is undetermined. The ends were cut back, 0 bases at V and 11 bases at J, with 17 bases in the middle. The CDR3 runs 16 residues. Germline V lookup: CDR1 MNHNS, CDR2 SASEGT. The CDR3 region is CASSEALSFVWPPLHF. CDR3 sequence (DNA): TGTGCCAGCAGTGAAGCGCTTTCTTTTGTCTGGCCACCCCTCCACTTT.

This chain connects TRBV2 to TRBJ1-1; TRBD1 agrees at 9 bases. The V gene's germline CDR1 is SNHLY and CDR2 FYNNEI. There are 12 residues in the CDR3. V shed 5 bases and J 6 bases; nucleotides not matched to a gene: 1. The CDR3 spells CASSWTGAEAFF. The CDR3 DNA follows: TGTGCCAGCAGTTGGACAGGGGCTGAAGCTTTCTTT.

This clone was detected a few times. This sequence joins TRBV5-1 and TRBJ1-4; maybe TRBD1 (6 bases). Trimming left V 4 bases short and J 7 bases short, with 17 bases between. Germline V gene lookup returns CDR1 SGHRS and CDR2 YFSETQ. The CDR3 has 15 residues. Written as DNA, the CDR3 is TGCGCCAGCAGCCCGACAGGAGATAGAGGTGAAAAACTGTTTTTT. This encodes CASSPTGDRGEKLFF.

The rearrangement links TRBV6-5 to TRBJ2-2, with D possibly TRBD1 on 6 matching bases. The CDR3 has 15 residues. The germline CDR1 and CDR2 sequences are MNHEY and SVGAGI. Trimming shortened V by 6 bases and J by 5 bases, and 16 bases separated the two germline ends. The CDR3 sequence is CASRRTGPGTGELFF. The DNA for the CDR3 is TGTGCCAGCAGAAGAACAGGGCCGGGAACCGGGGAGCTGTTTTTT.

The chain uses TRBV6-7 and TRBJ1-6, with D hard to call. TRBV6-7 carries the ORF label, with uncertain function. V was pared by 0 bases and J by 7 bases, with 13 bases between. This CDR3 contains 16 residues. The CDR3, as DNA: TGTGCCAGCAGTTACTCGACGGAACTAAGGAATTCACCCCTCCACTTT. It specifies CASSYSTELRNSPLHF.

A few counts support this clone. The CDR3 protein is CASRTGTRWHEQFF. The CDR3 DNA is TGTGCCAGCAGGACCGGGACTAGGTGGCATGAGCAGTTCTTC. The chain couples TRBV2 to TRBJ2-1; TRBD2 matches at 8 bases. This CDR3 has 14 residues. In germline, CDR1 is SNHLY, CDR2 FYNNEI. V was clipped by 6 bases and J by 8 bases; unmatched bases: 9.

This clone was found a few times. This chain uses TRBV6-7 with TRBJ2-2, with TRBD1 identical over 7 bases. TRBV6-7 is an ORF for which the function is uncertain. The V gene end was trimmed by 0 bases and the J gene end by 0 bases; junction bases not matched to a gene: 4. CDR3 length: 17 amino acids. The CDR3 here is CASSYSPGQPNTGELFF. The DNA of the CDR3 is TGTGCCAGCAGTTACTCACCGGGACAGCCGAACACCGGGGAGCTGTTTTTT.

The chain uses TRBV7-2 and TRBJ2-1, with D uncertain. V was clipped by 4 bases and J by 7 bases, with 14 bases between them. Germline values: CDR1 SGHTA, CDR2 FQGNSA. This CDR3 spans 14 amino acids. CDR3 DNA: TGTGCCAGCAGCTCGAACCCTAATTCTAATGAGCAGTTCTTC. Protein sequence: CASSSNPNSNEQFF. The whole variable domain, filled in from reference TRBV7-2 and TRBJ2-1, reads GAGVSQSPSNKVTEKGKDVELRCDPISGHTALYWYRQSLGQGLEFLIYFQGNSAPDKSGLPSDRFSAERTGGSVSTLTIQRTQQEDSAVYLCASSSNPNSNEQFFGPGTRLTVL.

The chain uses TRBV6-4 and TRBJ2-7; 7 positions agree with TRBD1. The CDR3 is 16 amino acids. Germline V CDR1 and CDR2: MRHNA, SNTAGT. V dropped 6 bases and J dropped 0; count of bases not matched to a gene: 11. This chain's CDR3 is CASRKSWDRLSYEQYF. The CDR3 DNA sequence: TGTGCCAGCAGGAAGTCCTGGGACAGACTCTCCTACGAGCAGTACTTC.

This rearrangement joins TRBV18 to TRBJ2-3, with 14 bases aligning to TRBD2. The CDR3 totals 18 residues. Losses at the gene ends were 1 base for V and 3 bases for J; bases not matched to a gene: 6. Germline values: CDR1 KGHSH, CDR2 LQKENI. The chain's CDR3 is CASSPRGLAGALTDTQYF. The CDR3 DNA reads as TGTGCCAGCTCACCACGGGGACTAGCGGGAGCTCTAACAGATACGCAGTATTTT.

This chain links TRBV7-9 with TRBJ2-7, with D possibly TRBD1 on 7 matching bases. V lost 1 base and J 9 bases, leaving 19 bases between the germline ends. Looked up from germline, CDR1 is SEHNR and CDR2 is FQNEAQ (reference sequence). The CDR3 has 15 amino acids. The CDR3 protein is CASSLELGGGGTQYF. In DNA, the CDR3 is TGTGCCAGCAGCTTAGAGTTGGGCGGAGGGGGCACGCAGTACTTC.

The chain links TRBV7-6 to TRBJ2-7, with TRBD1 matching over 8 bases. The CDR3 loop spans 16 amino acids. Germline loops: CDR1 SGHVS, CDR2 FNYEAQ. V was clipped by 1 base and J by 2 bases; unmatched bases: 7. The CDR3 DNA is TGTGCCAGCAGCTTAGGATCGGCAGGGGGCCCCTACGAGCAGTACTTC. It codes for CASSLGSAGGPYEQYF.

The CDR3 region has the DNA TGTGCCAGCAGCTTATCAGGGCGCACTGAAGCTTTCTTT. It specifies CASSLSGRTEAFF. The rearrangement joins TRBV7-8 to TRBJ1-1; a possible D gene is TRBD1 (5 bases). The CDR3 spans 13 residues. Trimming stripped 2 bases from V and 4 bases from J, with 8 bases between. The germline V gene has CDR1 SGHVS and CDR2 FQNEAQ.

V gene TRBV9 combines with J gene TRBJ1-2; 12 bases align to TRBD1. V gave up 4 bases and J gave up 4 bases; unmatched junction bases: 14. The CDR3 runs 18 residues. Germline loops: CDR1 SGDLS, CDR2 YYNGEE. The CDR3 bases are TGTGCCAGCAGCCTGGGACAGGGGGCCGCAGGTGTGCGCTATGGCTACACCTTC. This gives the protein CASSLGQGAAGVRYGYTF.

The rearrangement joins TRBV24-1 to TRBJ2-1, with D perhaps matching TRBD2 (6 bases). Trimming shortened V by 4 bases and J by 4 bases, and 10 bases separated the two germline ends. The CDR3 length is 14 residues. Germline values: CDR1 KGHDR, CDR2 SFDVKD. The CDR3 loop reads CATSEDGGYNEQFF. In DNA form, the CDR3 reads TGTGCCACCAGTGAAGACGGAGGGTACAATGAGCAGTTCTTC.

The rearrangement joins TRBV7-2 to TRBJ2-3; no reliable D call. Germline CDR1 SGHTA, CDR2 FQGNSA. The CDR3 length is 12 residues. V lost 5 bases to trimming and J lost 2 bases, with 5 bases between them. The CDR3 loop reads CASSRDTDTQYF. The DNA for the CDR3 is TGTGCCAGCAGCCGAGACACAGATACGCAGTATTTT.